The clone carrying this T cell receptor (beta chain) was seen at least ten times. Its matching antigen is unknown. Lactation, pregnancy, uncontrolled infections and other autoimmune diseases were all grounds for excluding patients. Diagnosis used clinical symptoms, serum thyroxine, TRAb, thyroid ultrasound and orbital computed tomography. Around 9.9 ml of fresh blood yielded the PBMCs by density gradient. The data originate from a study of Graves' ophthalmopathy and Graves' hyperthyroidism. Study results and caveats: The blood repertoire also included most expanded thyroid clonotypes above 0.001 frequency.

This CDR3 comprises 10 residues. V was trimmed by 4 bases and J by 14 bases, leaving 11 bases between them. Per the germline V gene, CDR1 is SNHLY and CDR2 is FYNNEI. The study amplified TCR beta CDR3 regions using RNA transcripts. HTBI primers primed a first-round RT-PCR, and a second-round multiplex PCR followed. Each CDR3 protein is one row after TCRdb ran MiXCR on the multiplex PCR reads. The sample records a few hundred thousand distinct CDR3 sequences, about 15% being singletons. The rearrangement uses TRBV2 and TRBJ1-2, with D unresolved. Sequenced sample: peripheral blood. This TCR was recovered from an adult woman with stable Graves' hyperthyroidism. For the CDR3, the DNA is TGTGCCAGCAGTGCCCCCGTAAAGACCTTC. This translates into CASSAPVKTF.